Each of the 5 T cell receptor beta chains below was sequenced from the same sample in a study of persistence of HIV-infected CD4 T cells. Cells were stimulated with overlapping HIV-1 Gag 15-mer peptides. Sorting selected CD4+ T cells upregulating both CD40 ligand and CD69. This was the immunoSEQ version 4 assay in survey mode. TCRdb's table, derived via immunoSEQ multiplex PCR, lists solely in-frame clones and lacks some. The sample carries 25,000 to 35,000 clones, roughly 70% recorded once. Antigen specificity for these receptors is unknown. The sample was CD4+ T cells sorted from PBMCs after approximately 20-hour stimulation, taken from a patient who received antiretroviral therapy. The receptors shown here come from an adult man with HIV who was CMV-seropositive.

The chain is built from TRBV2 and TRBJ2-7; 10 bases agree with TRBD2. From germline, CDR1 is SNHLY and CDR2 FYNNEI. CDR3 length: 15 residues. Unmatched junction bases numbered 3, after V lost 4 bases and J lost 0 bases. This CDR3 reads CASSGERGGSYEQYF. The CDR3 bases are TGTGCCAGCAGTGGGGAGCGGGGGGGCTCCTACGAGCAGTACTTC. Filled out from reference TRBV2 and TRBJ2-7, the complete variable domain reads EPEVTQTPSHQVTQMGQEVILRCVPISNHLYFYWYRQILGQKVEFLVSFYNNEISEKSEIFDDQFSVERPDGSNFTLKIRSTKLEDSAMYFCASSGERGGSYEQYFGPGTRLTVT.

By frequency in the sample, this clone is medium-sized (0.01 to 0.1%). The rearrangement links TRBV3-1 (or the pseudogene TRBV3-2) to TRBJ2-7, with TRBD1 identical over 7 bases. From germline, CDR1 is LGHDT and CDR2 YNNKEL (reference sequence). V shed 4 bases, J shed 6 bases, and the junction held 6 bases outside the gene matches. The CDR3 is 13 amino acids. The CDR3 DNA follows: TGTGCCAGCAGCCCGACAGGGAAGGGCGAGCAGTACTTC. Its protein product is CASSPTGKGEQYF.

There are a few counts of this clone. V is TRBV15 and J is TRBJ1-1; D is uncertain. The CDR3 consists of 17 residues. The ends were cut back, 0 bases at V and 4 bases at J, with 18 bases in the middle. In germline, CDR1 is LNHNV, CDR2 YYDKDF (reference sequence). The DNA for the CDR3 is TGTGCCACCAGCAGAGATCCCCTTTCAATCGGCGGCACTGAAGCTTTCTTT. It codes for CATSRDPLSIGGTEAFF.

The chain has TRBV5-4 and TRBJ1-2, with a possible D match to TRBD1 (5 bases). In germline, CDR1 is SGHNT, CDR2 YYREEE (reference sequence). The CDR3 is made up of 14 amino acids. Trimming left V 4 bases short and J 8 bases short, with 18 bases between. CDR3 sequence reads: CASSPPGPWSGYTF. CDR3 nucleotides: TGTGCCAGCAGCCCCCCGGGACCGTGGTCCGGCTACACCTTC.

The chain joins TRBV25-1 to TRBJ2-2; 8 positions match TRBD1. The V segment lost 8 bases and the J segment 3 bases; nucleotides outside the gene matches: 5. Germline CDR1 and CDR2: MGHDK and SYGVNS. The CDR3 runs 14 residues. DNA for the CDR3: TGTGCCAGCGCCAGGGGGCTCGACACCGGGGAGCTGTTTTTT. Translated: CASARGLDTGELFF.